Many counts were recorded for the clone carrying this T cell receptor beta chain. Its specificity is not known. RNA transcripts were the template for amplifying TCR beta CDR3 regions. A set of HTBI primers served as the primers for a first-round RT-PCR of the TCR CDR3. Via MiXCR, TCRdb re-called the multiplex PCR reads, giving one row per CDR3 protein. Here the sample spans hundreds of thousands of distinct CDR3 sequences, 15% to 20% being singletons. This sample stems from a study of T cells in Graves' hyperthyroidism and ophthalmopathy. General study results and limits: Also found in blood were most expanded thyroid clonotypes above 0.001.

Across 18 months, stable Graves' hyperthyroidism was marked by no progression to ophthalmopathy. Aged 18 to 65, the patients had hyperthyroidism that was newly diagnosed and had lasted under 2 months. This TCR came from a woman aged 25-40 years with Graves' hyperthyroidism. The sample consisted of blood.

CDR3 nucleotides: TGTGCCAGCAGCTCATCAGGGGCCACCTGGGGGGAGCAGTACTTC. Its translation: CASSSSGATWGEQYF. The genes are TRBV7-9 and TRBJ2-7; tentative D call: TRBD1 (6 bases). This CDR3 has 15 amino acids. Trimming stripped 4 bases from V and 7 bases from J, with 20 bases between. The germline gives CDR1 SEHNR, CDR2 FQNEAQ (reference sequence).